This TCR beta chain stems from a study of cytomegalovirus exposure and HLA in healthy donors (dated by TCRdb to about 2017). Study-level background: An earlier analysis of approximately 600 of the donors reported more than 250 Gb of sequence data and about 100 million unique TCR beta sequences from 150 million to 200 million T cells. About 280 gigabases of sequencing data and tens of millions of unique TCR sequences were included in an early release covering roughly 700 HLA-typed donors. Of the roughly 430 genotyped donors, over 70% fell in the genetic ancestry cluster associated with self-reported Caucasian donors. The study aimed to test whether signatures of past pathogen exposure could be identified by cataloging public T cell receptors. The study profiled the T cell repertoires of 500 to 800 subjects by immunosequencing and related them to cytomegalovirus serostatus. Besides the first cohort of approximately 670 subjects, a separate validation cohort made up of 95 to 150 different subjects was used. The study combined high-throughput TCR immunosequencing, statistical association of individual TCRs with disease status, and machine learning to predict cytomegalovirus infection status. To study patterns of TCR occurrence, a later analysis re-analyzed previously published TCR beta repertoires from 600 to 750 donors and added high-resolution HLA genotyping. Rather than using new phenotypic data, the later analysis identified candidate immune exposures from TCR beta sequences and from how often those sequences occurred across donors. An earlier analysis of fewer than 750 of the donors used high-throughput TCR beta sequencing to judge whether each TCR beta V gene segment behaved as functional or pseudogenic. Donor age, sex, ethnicity and CMV serostatus were compiled together with the repertoire data. In a later genetic analysis, genome-wide SNP genotypes for about 60% of the 666 donors were used, and that subset was treated as a discovery cohort. Every repertoire in the discovery cohort had been generated on one and the same sequencing platform. HLA typing covered class I and class II loci at four-digit resolution. Typing coverage differed by locus: A, B, C, DRB1 and DQB1 were typed in about 620-640 donors, DQA1 in 500 to 550, DPA1 in nearly 610, and DPB1 in roughly 450. Four to six DR-DQ haplotypes were handled as single units for association and clustering because linkage in the cohort was strong. Among a few hundred genotyped donors of the cohort, an average of roughly 240,000 unique TCR beta nucleotide sequences were sequenced per donor, around 18% of them non-productive.

Points the paper makes about the study in general: A later analysis found that most CMV-associated TCR beta chains appeared HLA-restricted, with HLA associations seemingly driven largely by CMV exposure. The 87-base-pair reads could not distinguish some IMGT-functional V segments, including TRBV6-2 and TRBV6-3, so those segments were excluded. Because counts were too low, roughly 16 rarely observed V segments, including chromosome 9 orphons, were left out of the earlier analysis of 587 of the donors. In both the original and validation cohorts, the classifier was reported to diagnose cytomegalovirus status with high specificity and sensitivity. Presence/absence analyses assumed roughly uniform sequencing depth across donors, an assumption that may not hold. In a later analysis, some 18,000 TCR beta sequences were associated with specific HLA alleles at a false discovery rate of 0.05. In a later genetic analysis, fewer N-insertions in productive TCRs were reported among donors in an Asian-associated ancestry cluster than the 666-donor mean. A group of highly shared sequence variants was considered likely to be a technical artifact of the sequencing pipeline. The authors suggested that the approach could potentially be generalized to other disease states and immunological phenotypes. In a later analysis, TCR association rates were found to vary across HLA loci, with the most associated TCRs seen for DRB1 alleles and the fewest for HLA-C alleles. Correlated functional status among segregating V segments might reflect linkage disequilibrium, but an unknown experimental factor could not be ruled out. HLA typing was unavailable for some donors at each locus, so association tests used only the typed subset. A later analysis found that HLA-associated TCR beta chains were more clonally expanded and had lower generation probabilities than equally common non-associated chains. In a later genetic analysis, a missense DCLRE1C variant was associated with V-gene and J-gene trimming of TCR beta chains, and the association was replicated in an independent cohort. While some public TCRs were present in many individuals, most TCR sequences turned up only very rarely across donors. Only TCR beta chains were sequenced in this cohort, and the absence of alpha or paired-chain data limited detectable features. CMV serostatus was the only immune exposure information available for the cohort. Strong co-occurrence of HLA alleles, especially DR and DQ, made assigning TCR associations to individual alleles difficult. In vitro tests confirmed that three of the cytomegalovirus-associated TCR beta chains recognize cytomegalovirus antigens. In an earlier analysis of a few hundred of the donors, most TCR beta V segments were observed in productive rearrangements about 90% or about 30% of the time, broadly matching IMGT annotations. A later analysis reported that several top co-occurrence clusters appeared linked to parvovirus B19, influenza, CMV and Epstein-Barr virus. A further reported finding was that TCR beta sequences accurately predicted the HLA-A and HLA-B alleles for most subjects in the first cohort. The study gave a list of over 150 TCR beta chains associated with cytomegalovirus.

With respect to this clone: This receptor's antigen is unknown. No clone much larger than this one lies a single base away; base qualities are absent.

Library preparation was by the immunoSEQ multiplex PCR assay. For the multiplex PCR, a mixture combining 60 forward primers for TCR Vbeta segments and 13 reverse primers for TCR Jbeta segments was used. A multiplex PCR assay on genomic DNA amplified the CDR3 region of rearranged TCR beta genes. Amplified TCR beta libraries were sequenced as 87-base-pair reads on the Illumina HiSeq System. The paper's processing steps were these. Across the roughly 670 repertoires, a later analysis counted some 81 million unique TCR beta chains, 9.5 million to 13 million of which were shared by at least two donors. A nearest-neighbor algorithm error-corrected the raw reads and collapsed the reads into unique sequences, merging closely related sequences to remove PCR and sequencing errors. CDR3 sequences were aligned to IMGT reference sequences to assign V, D and J gene segments. For a sequence to be retained, a match of at least six nucleotides to both a V gene segment and a J gene segment was required. Rearrangements were classified as productive when the CDR3 lacked stop codons and remained in frame with V and J, and all other rearrangements were classified as non-productive. CDR3 was defined by IMGT convention, running from the second conserved V-encoded cysteine to the conserved J-encoded phenylalanine. Sequences without an unambiguous match to a single V gene segment were excluded from the earlier analysis of about 640 of the donors. An earlier analysis of fewer than 750 of the donors classified V segments as functional when productive rearrangements were above 56.7% and as segregating when the standard deviation between donors was above 5%. A statistical classification framework was built for diagnosing cytomegalovirus status from the catalog of TCR beta chain sequences. V and J gene assignment, in a later analysis, came from comparing TCR nucleotide sequences with IMGT/GENE-DB human TR gene sequences. The TCRdist pipeline was used in a later analysis to assign CDR3 sequences and most-parsimonious VDJ recombination scenarios. A later analysis defined each TCR beta chain by its CDR3 amino acid sequence plus V-gene family, and excluded reads lacking a unique V-gene family. As a way to deal with suspected cross-contamination and a sequencing artifact, a later analysis dropped over 550 nucleotide sequences that were highly shared and had low generation probability. For each public chain, a later analysis derived a clonal expansion index from normalized ranks of inferred template counts within each repertoire. In a later analysis, generation probabilities were computed with a VDJ recombination model fitted to out-of-frame rearrangements, and the resulting probabilities were checked against IGoR. In a later analysis, hypergeometric tests were used to score TCR-TCR, TCR-HLA and TCR-CMV co-occurrence, with a repertoire-size bias correction applied to TCR pairs. To estimate false discovery rates, a later analysis permuted the HLA or CMV assignments 20 times. A later analysis grouped co-occurring TCRs with DBSCAN, adding TCRdist sequence similarity when clustering within HLA-allele-positive subsets. Repertoires with fewer than 30,000 or more than 120,000 public chains, plus five repertoires with anomalous nucleotide sharing, were excluded from co-occurrence clustering. TCRdb stores this immuneACCESS table with in-frame sequences only. Part of the clones is absent; in the studies checked, under half of the shortfall reflects unresolved V genes, and no reason is known for the rest. Clone size and the V and J calls come from that table; the DNA yielded D and trimming. This sample has about 170,000 clones in its table, and about 80% of those were observed once. About 2.3% of the sample comes from the top ten.

The germline V end is reduced by 5 bases and the J end by 15 bases; junction bases left unmatched: 23. The CDR3 sequence holds 17 residues, the cysteine and phenylalanine included. Only the CDR3 part of the read is kept: 51 bases, read in frame from the first base. The germline V gene encodes CDR1 SEHNR and CDR2 FQNEAQ (reference sequence). The cohort comprised 550 to 700 healthy bone marrow donors. Cohort members were all nominally healthy when sampled, although unrecorded immune exposures were likely present. The donor was CMV seronegative and was included in the group of approximately 350 seronegative cohort members. Every donor gave a peripheral blood sample, and the peripheral blood mononuclear cells from that sample were used for TCR beta sequencing. The Qiagen DNeasy Blood Extraction Kit was used to extract genomic DNA from the blood cell samples.

The clonotype was recovered from a woman between 50 and 59 years old in good health and CMV-seronegative. The sequence links TRBV7-9 to TRBJ2-1, and 9 junctional nucleotides match TRBD2. The source material was PBMCs. The CDR3 region reads CASSAALSGSANEARFF. Read as DNA, the sequence is TGTGCCAGCAGCGCCGCGCTTAGCGGGAGCGCTAATGAGGCCAGGTTCTTC.